This TCR beta chain comes out of a study of blood T cell repertoires in COVID-19. Background on the study: T cells, B-cell-depleted T cells, or PBMCs supplied cDNA or gDNA.

From germline, CDR1 is MNHNY and CDR2 SVGAGI (reference sequence). The V gene lost 0 bases and the J gene lost 2 bases, with 8 bases spanning the gap. The CDR3 is 15 residues long. The assay was immunoSEQ multiplex PCR, and TCRdb's table has in-frame clones only and misses some. Here the sample spans about 18,000 clones, 87% being singletons. The clonotype originates from a man aged 45-60 years with active COVID-19. The chain is built from TRBV6-6 and TRBJ1-5; D remains ambiguous. The specimen sequenced was peripheral blood. This CDR3 is CASSYSRFGNQPQHF. CDR3 coding DNA: TGTGCCAGCAGTTACTCGAGGTTTGGCAATCAGCCCCAGCATTTT.